What follows are 26 T cell receptor beta chains derived from one specimen sequenced in a study of regulatory T cells in long-lasting Graves disease. Documented time point: newly diagnosed GD, antithyroid drugs for less than 3 months. PBMC-derived RNA was used for the TCR library. Assembly of TCR beta libraries relied on iRepertoire HTBI primers together with Arm-PCR of CDR3 regions. TCRdb analysed the multiplex PCR reads with MiXCR anew, one entry per CDR3 protein. The sample consists of 450,000 to 650,000 distinct CDR3 sequences, about 16% of them appearing once. These records were also assigned to another study, of T cells in Graves' hyperthyroidism and ophthalmopathy.

Here the sequenced sample was peripheral blood mononuclear cells (PBMCs), taken at new diagnosis, from a patient treated with antithyroid drugs. These receptors were collected from a woman aged 35-65 years with Graves disease.

The table lists this clonotype with many counts. The V gene is TRBV6-2 or TRBV6-3, the J gene TRBJ2-1; 10 bases fit TRBD1. The CDR3 sequence is 16 residues long. The V and J ends lost 2 bases and 4 bases, in that order; junction bases with no gene match: 5. Germline lookup yields CDR1 MNHEY and CDR2 SVGEGT. The CDR3 sequence: CASSYEDRGLYNEQFF. The CDR3 DNA follows: TGTGCCAGCAGTTACGAGGACAGGGGGTTGTACAATGAGCAGTTCTTC.

The chain uses TRBV4-1 and TRBJ2-2; 8 bases fit TRBD1. Trimming took 0 bases from V and 3 from J; bases not matched to a gene: 3. Per germline, CDR1 MGHRA and CDR2 YSYEKL. This CDR3 spans 16 amino acids. The chain's CDR3 is CASSQDGTGYTGELFF. The CDR3 region has the DNA TGCGCCAGCAGCCAAGATGGGACAGGCTACACCGGGGAGCTGTTTTTT.

The gene calls are TRBV19 and TRBJ2-2; 8 nucleotides line up with TRBD2. Germline CDR1 and CDR2: LNHDA and SQIVND (reference sequence). This CDR3 is 12 amino acids long. The DNA of the CDR3 is TGTGCTGCTGGCGGGGGGACCGGGGAGCTGTTTTTT. Translated, it gives CAAGGGTGELFF.

The rearrangement links TRBV6-2 or TRBV6-3 to TRBJ1-5, with D tentatively TRBD1 (6 bases). The germline CDR1 and CDR2 sequences are MNHEY and SVGEGT. V was shortened by 5 bases and J by 6 bases, with 14 bases between the two germline ends. The CDR3 totals 14 residues. The CDR3 bases are TGTGCCAGCAGTGATAGGGGGGGAGGTCAGCCCCAGCATTTT. Protein product: CASSDRGGGQPQHF.

The chain couples TRBV6-4 to TRBJ2-2, with TRBD1 identical over 9 bases. This CDR3 is built from 14 residues. V shed 4 bases and J 6 bases; nucleotides not matched to a gene: 3. The germline V gene has CDR1 MRHNA and CDR2 SNTAGT. CDR3 coding DNA: TGTGCCAGCAGTGTACAGGGGGCCTCCGGGGAGCTGTTTTTT. Amino acid sequence: CASSVQGASGELFF.

There are many counts of this clonotype. V gene TRBV6-1 combines with J gene TRBJ1-1; the D gene is possibly TRBD1 (5 bases). The germline V and J ends were trimmed by 5 bases and 4 bases, with 14 bases remaining between them. This CDR3 spans 14 amino acids. Germline V CDR1 and CDR2: MNHNS, SASEGT. The CDR3 DNA reads as TGTGCCAGCAGTCCCCTTGGGGGGACCACTGAAGCTTTCTTT. The encoded protein is CASSPLGGTTEAFF.

The rearrangement joins TRBV27 to TRBJ1-5; D not certain. This CDR3 is built from 15 residues. CDR1 and CDR2 from the germline V gene are MNHEY and SMNVEV (reference sequence). V lost 0 bases and J lost 3, with 9 bases in between. CDR3 sequence (DNA): TGTGCCAGCAGTTTATCCGCGGAGCCCAATCAGCCCCAGCATTTT. It codes for CASSLSAEPNQPQHF.

This clonotype was counted at least ten times. The chain is built from TRBV7-9 and TRBJ2-1; 9 nucleotides align to TRBD2. The junction had 2 bases not matched to a gene; V was cut back by 5 bases and J by 3 bases. The CDR3 totals 14 residues. Germline-derived CDR1 and CDR2 are SEHNR and FQNEAQ (reference sequence). The CDR3 spells CASSISGGYNEQFF. The CDR3 DNA is TGTGCCAGCAGCATTAGCGGGGGCTACAATGAGCAGTTCTTC.

This clonotype was seen at least ten times. V gene TRBV28 combines with J gene TRBJ1-1; D uncertain. CDR1 is MDHEN, CDR2 SYDVKM, per germline. Deletions cut 3 bases from V and 4 bases from J, with 6 bases between. The CDR3 has 12 amino acids. The CDR3 region is CASSFAPTEAFF. The DNA of the CDR3 is TGTGCCAGCAGTTTTGCCCCCACTGAAGCTTTCTTT.

The chain is built from TRBV11-2 and TRBJ1-1; D is uncertain. The CDR3 sequence is 13 residues long. CDR1 SGHAT and CDR2 FQNNGV come from the germline V gene. The ends were cut back, 4 bases at V and 3 bases at J, with 9 bases in the middle. The CDR3 nucleotides are TGTGCCAGCAGCTCCTCCCCGGACACTGAAGCTTTCTTT. Protein sequence: CASSSSPDTEAFF.

There are a few counts of this clonotype. V is TRBV11-2 and J is TRBJ1-3; D not resolved. V lost 6 bases and J lost 3, with 18 bases in between. The CDR3 runs 16 residues. Germline assignment: CDR1 SGHAT and CDR2 FQNNGV. The CDR3 nucleotides read TGTGCCAGCAGAATAGCCGGGAGAGGAGATGGAAACACCATATATTTT. Translation gives CASRIAGRGDGNTIYF.

This clonotype was seen more than once but under ten times. The chain joins TRBV6-2 or TRBV6-3 to TRBJ1-2; 9 bases are a match to TRBD1. CDR3 length equals 15 residues. V was clipped by 6 bases and J by 8 bases; unmatched bases: 13. Germline lookup yields CDR1 MNHEY and CDR2 SVGEGT. The chain's CDR3 is CASSTGTGNSRGYTF. CDR3 nucleotide sequence: TGTGCCAGCAGCACCGGGACAGGGAACTCTCGCGGCTACACCTTC.

Regarding this clonotype: Since a much larger clone is just one base distant, this may be a read error. V usage is TRBV12-3 or TRBV12-4 and J usage is TRBJ2-5, with D perhaps matching TRBD2 (5 bases). This CDR3 comprises 13 residues. The CDR3 DNA is TGTGCCAGCAGTCGGACTTCCTCAGAGACCCAGCACTTC. Protein sequence: CASSRTSSETQHF.

The CDR3 DNA reads as TGTGCCAGCAGTACACTAGCGGGGGTTGAGCAGTTCTTC. Translation gives CASSTLAGVEQFF. V gene TRBV2 combines with J gene TRBJ2-1; 11 bases are a match to TRBD2. Germline V CDR1 and CDR2: SNHLY, FYNNEI. The CDR3 is 13 residues long. V shed 5 bases, J shed 9 bases, and the junction held 3 bases outside the gene matches. Using reference TRBV2 and TRBJ2-1 for the parts outside the CDR3, the full variable domain is EPEVTQTPSHQVTQMGQEVILRCVPISNHLYFYWYRQILGQKVEFLVSFYNNEISEKSEIFDDQFSVERPDGSNFTLKIRSTKLEDSAMYFCASSTLAGVEQFFGPGTRLTVL.

Points on this clonotype: The germline gene is not matched at one end of the junction; a read error may be the cause. V and J are TRBV5-5 and TRBJ2-1; possibly TRBD1 for D (5 bases). The CDR3 runs to 16 residues. Per the germline V gene, CDR1 is SGHKS and CDR2 is YYEKEE (reference sequence). CDR3 residues: CASSGARVYSTGERFF. CDR3 in DNA: TGTGCCAGCAGCGGGGCCAGGGTCTATTCTACCGGTGAGCGGTTCTTC.

This clonotype has a single count. The chain employs TRBV4-1 and TRBJ1-6; D is uncertain. Germline V gene sequence: CDR1 MGHRA, CDR2 YSYEKL. CDR3 length: 15 residues. V was trimmed by 1 base and J by 7 bases, leaving 11 bases between them. The CDR3 loop is CASSQARERNSPLHF. The CDR3 coding sequence is TGCGCCAGCAGCCAAGCCCGGGAAAGAAATTCACCCCTCCACTTT.

Many counts were recorded for this clonotype. The rearrangement uses TRBV20-1 and TRBJ2-3; D might be TRBD1 (7 bases). The V gene's germline CDR1 is DFQATT and CDR2 SNEGSKA (reference sequence). The CDR3 has 16 residues. The germline V and J ends were trimmed by 6 bases and 2 bases, with 21 bases remaining between them. The CDR3 spells CSALMVQGGFTDTQYF. DNA of the CDR3: TGCAGTGCCTTAATGGTCCAGGGGGGATTCACAGATACGCAGTATTTT.

This clonotype was recorded a few times. The gene calls are TRBV10-1 and TRBJ2-2; 8 nucleotides match TRBD1. The germline CDR1 and CDR2 sequences are WNHNN and SYGVQD (reference sequence). Germline trimming cut 8 bases from V and 4 bases from J; bases unmatched to any gene: 6. CDR3 length: 14 amino acids. DNA of the CDR3: TGCGCCAGCGCCGGGACAGGAGGCACCGGGGAGCTGTTTTTT. This codes for CASAGTGGTGELFF.

This clonotype was found many times. The chain has TRBV2 and TRBJ2-2; tentative D call: TRBD2 (5 bases). Germline V gives CDR1 SNHLY, CDR2 FYNNEI. Trimming removed 4 bases from V and 4 bases from J, with 10 bases in between. The CDR3 spans 14 residues. As DNA, the CDR3 is TGTGCCAGCAGTGTAAAGGGAGCCACCGGGGAGCTGTTTTTT. Its protein product is CASSVKGATGELFF.

A word on this clonotype: Relative to the germline gene, one junction end is altered; a read error may explain this. The chain combines TRBV18 with TRBJ2-1; D not resolved. Germline V gene sequence: CDR1 KGHSH, CDR2 LQKENI. CDR3 length: 11 residues. The CDR3 DNA is TGTGCCAGCTCAGGCAACAATGAGCAGTCCTTC. It specifies CASSGNNEQSF.

Only a few counts were recorded for this clonotype. The gene calls are TRBV6-1 and TRBJ2-7, with TRBD1 matching over 9 bases. There are 13 residues in the CDR3. Trimming took 10 bases from V and 0 from J; bases not matched to a gene: 4. Germline values: CDR1 MNHNS, CDR2 SASEGT. The CDR3 spells CATDRGSSYEQYF. Written as DNA, the CDR3 is TGTGCCACGGACAGGGGAAGCTCCTACGAGCAGTACTTC.

To note about this clonotype: This may be a read error, as it is one base from a much larger clone. V is TRBV20-1 and J is TRBJ2-1; TRBD1 aligns across 11 bases. The V segment lost 4 bases and the J segment 10 bases; nucleotides outside the gene matches: 9. In germline, CDR1 is DFQATT, CDR2 SNEGSKA (reference sequence). The CDR3 extends over 14 amino acids. The CDR3 bases are TGCAGTGCTACAGGACAGGGGGCTTCCTACGAGCAGTTCTTC. Amino acids: CSATGQGASYEQFF.

There are many counts of this clonotype. The V and J genes are TRBV12-5 and TRBJ2-3; 11 bases match TRBD2. CDR1 is LGHNT, CDR2 FRNRAP, per germline. The CDR3 is 14 residues long. V shed 5 bases and J 5 bases; nucleotides not matched to a gene: 3. The CDR3 bases are TGTGCTAGTGGTCCCGGGACTAGCGGAGATACGCAGTATTTT. This gives the protein CASGPGTSGDTQYF.

This clonotype occurred a few times. The CDR3 coding sequence is TGTGCCATAGCAATGCCAGGGAAAAACAATGAGCAGTTCTTC. This sequence encodes CAIAMPGKNNEQFF. The V call is TRBV2, the J call TRBJ2-1, with D perhaps matching TRBD1 (5 bases). CDR1 is SNHLY, CDR2 FYNNEI, per germline. This CDR3 is built from 14 residues. V lost 10 bases and J 5 bases, leaving 18 bases between the germline ends.

The J gene is TRBJ2-7, the V gene TRBV7-9, with D uncertain. The CDR3 covers 12 residues. Germline V gene data show CDR1 as SEHNR and CDR2 as FQNEAQ (reference sequence). The V and J ends lost 5 bases and 4 bases respectively, with 9 bases between them. CDR3 in amino acids: CASSQRSYEQYF. In nucleotides, the CDR3 is TGTGCCAGCAGCCAAAGGAGTTACGAGCAGTACTTC.

This clonotype was seen only a few times. The rearrangement links TRBV12-3 or TRBV12-4 to TRBJ2-4; 9 positions match TRBD2. V was clipped by 5 bases and J by 4 bases; unmatched bases: 12. This CDR3 is built from 17 residues. The CDR3 nucleotides read TGTGCCAGCAGTCCCTATTTAGCGGGGGAGATAAAAAACATTCAGTACTTC. Translated, it gives CASSPYLAGEIKNIQYF.